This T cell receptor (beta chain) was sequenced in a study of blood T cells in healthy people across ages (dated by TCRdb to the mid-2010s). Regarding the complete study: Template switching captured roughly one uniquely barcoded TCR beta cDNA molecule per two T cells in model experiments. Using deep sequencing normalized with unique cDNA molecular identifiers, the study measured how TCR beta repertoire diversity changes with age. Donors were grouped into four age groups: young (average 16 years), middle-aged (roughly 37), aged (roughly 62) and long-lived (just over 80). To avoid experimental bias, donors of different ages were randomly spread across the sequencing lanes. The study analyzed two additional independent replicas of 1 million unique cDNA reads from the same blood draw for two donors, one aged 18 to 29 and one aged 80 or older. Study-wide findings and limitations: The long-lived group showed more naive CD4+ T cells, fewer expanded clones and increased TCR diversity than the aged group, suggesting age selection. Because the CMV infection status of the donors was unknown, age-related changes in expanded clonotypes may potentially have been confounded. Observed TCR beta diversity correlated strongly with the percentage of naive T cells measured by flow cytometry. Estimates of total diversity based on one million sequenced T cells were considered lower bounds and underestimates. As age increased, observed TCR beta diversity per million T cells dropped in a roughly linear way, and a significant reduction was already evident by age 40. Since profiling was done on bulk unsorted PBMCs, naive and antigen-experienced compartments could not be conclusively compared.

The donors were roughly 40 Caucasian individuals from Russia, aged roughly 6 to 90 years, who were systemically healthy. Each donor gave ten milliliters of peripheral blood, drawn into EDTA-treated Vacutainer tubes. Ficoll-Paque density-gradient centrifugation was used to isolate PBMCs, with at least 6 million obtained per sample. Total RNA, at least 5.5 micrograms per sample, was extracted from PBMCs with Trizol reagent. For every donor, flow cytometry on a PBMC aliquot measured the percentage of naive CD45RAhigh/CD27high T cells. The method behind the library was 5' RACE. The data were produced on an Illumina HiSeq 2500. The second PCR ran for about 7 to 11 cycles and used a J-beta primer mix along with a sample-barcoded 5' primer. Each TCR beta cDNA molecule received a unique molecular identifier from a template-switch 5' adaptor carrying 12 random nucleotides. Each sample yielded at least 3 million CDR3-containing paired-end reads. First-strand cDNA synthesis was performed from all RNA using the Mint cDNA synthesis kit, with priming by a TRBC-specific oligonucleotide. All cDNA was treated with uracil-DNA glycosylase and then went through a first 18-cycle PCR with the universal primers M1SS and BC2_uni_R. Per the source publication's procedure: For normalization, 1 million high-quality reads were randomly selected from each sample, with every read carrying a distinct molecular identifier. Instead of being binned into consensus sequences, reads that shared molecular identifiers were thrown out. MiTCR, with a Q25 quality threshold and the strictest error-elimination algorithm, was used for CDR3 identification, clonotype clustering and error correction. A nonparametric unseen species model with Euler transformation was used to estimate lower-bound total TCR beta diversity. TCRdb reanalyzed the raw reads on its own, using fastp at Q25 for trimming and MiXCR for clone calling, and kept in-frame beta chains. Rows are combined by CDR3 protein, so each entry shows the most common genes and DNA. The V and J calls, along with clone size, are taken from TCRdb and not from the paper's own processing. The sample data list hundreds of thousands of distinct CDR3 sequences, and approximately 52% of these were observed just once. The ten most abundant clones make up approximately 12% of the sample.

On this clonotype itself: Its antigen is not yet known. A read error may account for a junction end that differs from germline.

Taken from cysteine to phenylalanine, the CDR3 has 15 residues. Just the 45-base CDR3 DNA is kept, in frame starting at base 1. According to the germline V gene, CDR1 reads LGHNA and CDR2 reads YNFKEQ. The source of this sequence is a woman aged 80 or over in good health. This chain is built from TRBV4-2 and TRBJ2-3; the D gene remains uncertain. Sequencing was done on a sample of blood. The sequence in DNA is TGTGCCGGCAGGCAGGTAGAAGGCTTCACAGATACGCAGTATTTT. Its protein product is CAGRQVEGFTDTQYF.